The sequence of this T cell receptor (beta chain) was determined in a study of blood T cell repertoires in COVID-19. Overall study: Collection of acute and convalescent COVID-19 samples took place in the United States, Italy and Spain.

As regards this clone: In the same sample, other DNA sequences code for this CDR3.

CDR3 length equals 14 residues. V lost 3 bases and J 0 bases, leaving 6 bases between the germline ends. Germline V gives CDR1 LNHDA, CDR2 SQIVND (reference sequence). TCRdb's table, derived via immunoSEQ multiplex PCR, lists solely in-frame clones and lacks some. Of roughly 670,000 clones listed, just under 90% are singletons. The receptor was isolated from a woman younger than 35 with acute or convalescent COVID-19. Sequencing input: peripheral blood. J is TRBJ1-3 and V is TRBV19; no definite D call. Written as DNA, the CDR3 is TGTGCCAGTAGTATCCCCGGCTCTGGAAACACCATATATTTT. It codes for CASSIPGSGNTIYF.